The 29 T cell receptor beta chains presented below share a single source sample, sequenced in a study of T cell repertoires in cytomegalovirus infection. A single record per CDR3 protein comes from TCRdb applying MiXCR to the reads. The sample contains around 750,000 distinct CDR3 sequences, about 30% of which appear only once. No antigen has been assigned to these receptors. The sequences come from cultured CD8+ T cells from PBMCs, collected from culture after CMV antigen stimulation. Source of these receptors: a human donor in good health (CMV status not recorded). Some clones in this sample may be carry-over from other donors' samples.

The chain joins TRBV10-3 to TRBJ1-2; D is undetermined. Germline values: CDR1 ENHRY, CDR2 SYGVKD. Between the trimmed V and J ends, which lost 3 bases and 5 bases, there was a span of 13 bases. The CDR3 totals 14 residues. As DNA, the CDR3 is TGTGCCATCAGTGATTCAACAGACACTTATGGCTACACCTTC. This encodes CAISDSTDTYGYTF.

This clonotype was picked up a small number of times. The chain recombines TRBV6-5 with TRBJ2-5, with 13 bases matching TRBD2. The CDR3 is 16 amino acids. From germline, CDR1 is MNHEY and CDR2 SVGAGI. The J segment lost 4 bases and the V segment lost 7 bases, leaving 9 bases of the junction unmatched. The CDR3 nucleotides read TGTGCCAGCAATCAGGGGACTAGCGGGGTTGGAGAGACCCAGTACTTC. It codes for CASNQGTSGVGETQYF.

The chain uses TRBV6-5 and TRBJ2-7; D perhaps matches TRBD1 (5 bases). The CDR3 contains 13 residues. V dropped 5 bases and J dropped 3 bases, with 11 bases sitting between them. Looked up from germline, CDR1 is MNHEY and CDR2 is SVGAGI. The CDR3 sequence is CASSTREYYEQYF. Here the CDR3 DNA reads TGTGCCAGCAGTACCAGGGAATACTACGAGCAGTACTTC.

The chain couples TRBV3-1 to TRBJ2-5; the match to TRBD1 covers 7 bases. Germline V CDR1 and CDR2: LGHDT, YNNKEL (reference sequence). Unmatched junction bases numbered 9, after V lost 8 bases and J lost 0 bases. The CDR3 runs 15 residues. This CDR3 reads CASQFEDRNQETQYF. DNA of the CDR3: TGTGCCAGCCAGTTCGAGGACAGGAACCAAGAGACCCAGTACTTC.

This clonotype was detected many times. The chain is built from TRBV12-3 or TRBV12-4 and TRBJ1-2, with D hard to call. The CDR3 totals 15 residues. The ends were cut back, 4 bases at V and 3 bases at J, with 15 bases in the middle. CDR3: CASSSSSFKYYGYTF. The CDR3 coding sequence is TGTGCCAGCAGTTCCTCAAGTTTCAAATACTATGGCTACACCTTC.

V is TRBV5-5 and J is TRBJ1-5; TRBD1 agrees at 10 bases. This CDR3 contains 16 residues. Germline assignment: CDR1 SGHKS and CDR2 YYEKEE (reference sequence). Losses at the gene ends were 3 bases for V and 6 bases for J; bases not matched to a gene: 9. CDR3 DNA sequence: TGTGCCAGCAGCTACCTTGGACAGGGGGTTACTCAGCCCCAGCATTTT. Amino acids: CASSYLGQGVTQPQHF.

This clonotype has just a few counts. The J gene is TRBJ1-1, the V gene TRBV7-6; D perhaps matches TRBD1 (5 bases). Per germline, CDR1 SGHVS and CDR2 FNYEAQ. The CDR3 is made up of 13 amino acids. V was pared by 5 bases and J by 5 bases, with 12 bases between. CDR3 sequence reads: CASSVGGVTEAFF. CDR3 in DNA: TGTGCCAGCAGCGTAGGAGGGGTGACTGAAGCTTTCTTT. Filled out from reference TRBV7-6 and TRBJ1-1, the complete variable domain reads GAGVSQSPRYKVTKRGQDVALRCDPISGHVSLYWYRQALGQGPEFLTYFNYEAQQDKSGLPNDRFSAERPEGSISTLTIQRTEQRDSAMYRCASSVGGVTEAFFGQGTRLTVV.

This clonotype was counted at least ten times. CDR3 sequence: CASSVHRAYEQYV. DNA for the CDR3: TGTGCCAGCAGTGTCCACAGGGCCTACGAGCAGTACGTC. This rearrangement joins TRBV2 to TRBJ2-7; D perhaps matches TRBD1 (6 bases). Trimming left V 4 bases short and J 2 bases short, with 9 bases between. This CDR3 contains 13 residues. Germline CDR1 is SNHLY and CDR2 is FYNNEI.

This clonotype came up a few times. The chain carries TRBV19 and TRBJ2-1; 10 bases line up with TRBD1. The CDR3 runs 11 residues. J lost 13 bases, V lost 5 bases, and 2 bases had no gene match. Germline CDR1 LNHDA, CDR2 SQIVND (reference sequence). The DNA for the CDR3 is TGTGCCAGTAGTGGGACAGGGGCCCAGTTCTTC. Protein sequence: CASSGTGAQFF.

The chain has TRBV9 and TRBJ2-2; D is perhaps TRBD2 (7 bases). Per the germline V gene, CDR1 is SGDLS and CDR2 is YYNGEE. The CDR3 spans 15 residues. V lost 3 bases to trimming and J lost 5 bases, with 14 bases between them. CDR3 sequence (DNA): TGTGCCAGCAGCGAGGGGGGGGCTGGAACCGGGGAGCTGTTTTTT. This encodes CASSEGGAGTGELFF.

The chain recombines TRBV6-6 with TRBJ2-5; 11 bases fit TRBD1. This CDR3 has 17 residues. Germline CDR1 MNHNY, CDR2 SVGAGI (reference sequence). With 0 bases clipped from V and 5 bases from J, the junction kept 8 bases outside the gene matches. The CDR3 region has the DNA TGTGCCAGCAGTTACTCGCCCCGGACAGGGGGCCTTGAGACCCAGTACTTC. It specifies CASSYSPRTGGLETQYF.

The rearrangement joins TRBV7-2 to TRBJ2-1; D is tentatively TRBD1 or TRBD2 (6 bases each). CDR3 size: 13 residues. Trimming cost V 1 base and J 12 bases, with 13 bases left between them. Germline V gene sequence: CDR1 SGHTA, CDR2 FQGNSA. The CDR3 coding sequence is TGTGCCAGCAGCTTAGTTGAGGAGGGGGTGCAGTTCTTC. Translated, it gives CASSLVEEGVQFF.

V usage is TRBV28 and J usage is TRBJ2-1; 8 bases match TRBD2. This CDR3 contains 17 residues. The trim removed 6 bases at V and 2 bases at J, leaving 12 bases unmatched. The germline V gene has CDR1 MDHEN and CDR2 SYDVKM. CDR3 amino acids: CASSPSFLSGAYNEQFF. In DNA form, the CDR3 reads TGTGCCAGCAGCCCTTCGTTCCTTAGCGGGGCCTACAATGAGCAGTTCTTC. Full variable domain (rest looked up from reference TRBV28 and TRBJ2-1): DVKVTQSSRYLVKRTGEKVFLECVQDMDHENMFWYRQDPGLGLRLIYFSYDVKMKEKGDIPEGYSVSREKKERFSLILESASTNQTSMYLCASSPSFLSGAYNEQFFGPGTRLTVL.

The rearrangement uses TRBV4-2 and TRBJ1-2, with 7 positions matching TRBD1. This CDR3 has 18 amino acids. Losses at the gene ends were 0 bases for V and 0 bases for J; bases not matched to a gene: 10. Germline V gives CDR1 LGHNA, CDR2 YNFKEQ. The CDR3 loop reads CASSQDLRQGSANYGYTF. The CDR3 nucleotides are TGTGCCAGCAGCCAAGATCTTCGACAGGGCTCAGCTAACTATGGCTACACCTTC.

This clonotype was counted between two and nine times. The chain carries TRBV27 and TRBJ1-2, with a tentative D call TRBD1 (6 bases). The germline gives CDR1 MNHEY, CDR2 SMNVEV (reference sequence). The CDR3 spans 16 residues. Trimming removed 5 bases from V and 4 bases from J, with 20 bases in between. The CDR3 loop reads CASSASPGHQLYGYTF. CDR3 nucleotides: TGTGCCAGCAGTGCTAGCCCGGGACACCAGCTCTATGGCTACACCTTC.

The chain has TRBV28 and TRBJ2-7; either TRBD1 or TRBD2 may fit D (5 bases each). V lost 4 bases and J 4 bases, leaving 20 bases between the germline ends. This CDR3 comprises 16 residues. From germline, CDR1 is MDHEN and CDR2 SYDVKM. CDR3 nucleotides: TGTGCCAGCAGTTGCCGGGACGACCATAGAGAGTACGAGCAGTACGTC. It specifies CASSCRDDHREYEQYV.

The chain uses TRBV7-6 and TRBJ2-7; 7 nucleotides line up with TRBD1. CDR3 length: 16 amino acids. Per germline, CDR1 SGHVS and CDR2 FNYEAQ. With 4 bases clipped from V and 1 base from J, the junction kept 10 bases outside the gene matches. The CDR3 loop is CASSSRTGQVSYEQYF. CDR3 nucleotide sequence: TGTGCCAGCAGCTCCCGGACAGGCCAGGTATCCTACGAGCAGTACTTC.

This clonotype was counted between two and nine times. The chain is built from TRBV7-9 and TRBJ1-5; TRBD1 might be the D (5 bases). Per germline, CDR1 SEHNR and CDR2 FQNEAQ (reference sequence). The V end lost 4 bases, the J end lost 1 base, and 14 bases lay between the germline ends. CDR3 length: 16 amino acids. The CDR3, as DNA: TGTGCCAGCAGCTCCCCGACAGTCGAGAGCAATCAGCCCCAGCATTTT. It is translated as CASSSPTVESNQPQHF.

The CDR3 DNA reads TGTGCCAGCAGCCAAGAGTGGAGGGACACCGGGGAGCTGTTTTTT. This gives the protein CASSQEWRDTGELFF. The chain carries TRBV4-2 and TRBJ2-2; tentatively, D is TRBD2 (6 bases). Germline assignment: CDR1 LGHNA and CDR2 YNFKEQ. This CDR3 contains 15 residues. The ends were cut back, 0 bases at V and 3 bases at J, with 8 bases in the middle.

In regard to this clonotype: A much larger clone lies a single base off, so this may be a read error. The chain uses TRBV7-9 and TRBJ1-1; D ambiguous. The CDR3 has 14 residues. V lost 6 bases, J lost 3 bases, and 14 bases lay in between. Germline CDR1 is SEHNR and CDR2 is FQNEAQ (reference sequence). Written as DNA, the CDR3 is TGTGCCAGCAGATTAATCCTCATGGACACTGAAGCTTTCTTT. It is translated as CASRLILMDTEAFF.

The chain couples TRBV27 to TRBJ2-2, with D perhaps matching TRBD1 or TRBD2 (5 bases each). The CDR3 is 16 residues long. Germline-derived CDR1 and CDR2 are MNHEY and SMNVEV (reference sequence). The V gene lost 0 bases and the J gene lost 8 bases, with 16 bases spanning the gap. CDR3 residues: CASSLSDGDLPGELFF. Written as DNA, the CDR3 is TGTGCCAGCAGTTTATCGGATGGGGACCTGCCAGGGGAGCTGTTTTTT.

This clonotype was found a few times. V and J are TRBV6-2 or TRBV6-3 and TRBJ2-1, with 7 bases that match TRBD2. Germline V lookup: CDR1 MNHEY, CDR2 SVGEGT. The V segment lost 7 bases and the J segment 2 bases; nucleotides outside the gene matches: 11. This CDR3 has 16 residues. The chain's CDR3 is CASTLTASGPYNEQFF. Here the CDR3 DNA reads TGTGCCAGCACCCTTACAGCTAGCGGTCCCTACAATGAGCAGTTCTTC.

The chain employs TRBV19 and TRBJ1-1; TRBD1 agrees at 7 bases. Germline-derived CDR1 and CDR2 are LNHDA and SQIVND (reference sequence). Trimming took 1 base from V and 0 from J; bases not matched to a gene: 8. The CDR3 totals 17 residues. For the CDR3, the DNA is TGTGCCAGTAGTATAGCCCAGACAGGGCCTCTGAACACTGAAGCTTTCTTT. Protein product: CASSIAQTGPLNTEAFF.

The V gene is TRBV15, the J gene TRBJ2-1, with 9 nucleotides matching TRBD1. The V and J ends lost 5 bases and 7 bases, in that order; junction bases with no gene match: 9. The CDR3 covers 15 residues. Germline loops: CDR1 LNHNV, CDR2 YYDKDF (reference sequence). CDR3 nucleotides: TGTGCCACCAGCGGGACGGACAGGGGAGGGAATGAGCAGTTCTTC. Its protein is CATSGTDRGGNEQFF.

This clonotype was observed many times. The chain recombines TRBV27 with TRBJ1-6; 7 nucleotides align to TRBD1. V trimming: 4 bases; J trimming: 14 bases; junction bases outside the gene matches: 5. The CDR3 has 12 residues. CDR1 is MNHEY and CDR2 is SMNVEV in the germline V gene (reference sequence). The CDR3 nucleotides read TGTGCCAGCAGTTCAGGGGGTTGGACCCTCCACTTT. This gives the protein CASSSGGWTLHF.

J is TRBJ1-1 and V is TRBV7-3; no clear D. Germline CDR1 SGHTA, CDR2 FQGTGA. The CDR3 spans 13 residues. V was shortened by 8 bases and J by 4 bases, with 14 bases between the two germline ends. CDR3 protein: CASALGRITEAFF. CDR3 bases: TGTGCCAGCGCATTGGGCAGGATCACTGAAGCTTTCTTT.

The rearrangement uses TRBV7-2 and TRBJ1-6; D is unresolved. Trimming cost V 4 bases and J 10 bases, with 11 bases left between them. Germline V gene data show CDR1 as SGHTA and CDR2 as FQGNSA. The CDR3 loop spans 13 amino acids. CDR3 coding DNA: TGTGCCAGCAGCTACGGAGTCGGCTCACCCCTCCACTTT. Amino acids: CASSYGVGSPLHF.

This clonotype was seen many times. The chain couples TRBV7-2 to TRBJ1-1; 7 bases align to TRBD1. The V gene's germline CDR1 is SGHTA and CDR2 FQGNSA. The CDR3 runs 16 residues. J gave up 0 bases and V 4 bases, and 8 bases lay outside the gene matches. In DNA, the CDR3 is TGTGCCAGCAGCTCGTCCCTGGGACAGATGAACACTGAAGCTTTCTTT. Translating gives CASSSSLGQMNTEAFF.

Only a few counts were recorded for this clonotype. The CDR3 sequence: CASSEPGSRAGELFF. CDR3 sequence (DNA): TGTGCCAGCAGCGAACCGGGGTCCAGGGCCGGGGAGCTGTTTTTT. This rearrangement joins TRBV6-1 to TRBJ2-2; D could derive from TRBD1 or TRBD2 (5 bases each). The CDR3 spans 15 residues. V was shortened by 6 bases and J by 6 bases, with 17 bases between the two germline ends. Germline lookup yields CDR1 MNHNS and CDR2 SASEGT.